The clone carrying this T cell receptor beta chain has at least ten counts. The data were taken from a study of identical twins. Germline CDR1 is SGHTA and CDR2 is FQGNSA. Unmatched junction bases numbered 8, after V lost 5 bases and J lost 2 bases. The CDR3 has 15 amino acids. TCRdb re-called the 5' RACE reads with MiXCR, one entry per CDR3 protein. This table holds about 190,000 distinct CDR3 sequences, approximately 16% found once. Separately, the same data were catalogued under a study of T cells expressing NK-cell markers. According to that study: From sorted CD3+CD56+NKG2C+, CD3+CD56+NKG2C- and CD3+CD56-NKG2C+ T cells came the TCR beta repertoires. Serological testing identified most of the eight sequenced donors as HCMV-seropositive and one as seronegative.

This clonotype was obtained from a woman younger than 35 in good health. The chain links TRBV7-2 to TRBJ2-5; 7 bases fit TRBD1. The sequencing sample was made of CD8+ T cells sorted from blood. The CDR3 sequence: CASSLSGGWQETQYF. CDR3 in DNA: TGTGCCAGCAGCCTTTCAGGGGGATGGCAAGAGACCCAGTACTTC.